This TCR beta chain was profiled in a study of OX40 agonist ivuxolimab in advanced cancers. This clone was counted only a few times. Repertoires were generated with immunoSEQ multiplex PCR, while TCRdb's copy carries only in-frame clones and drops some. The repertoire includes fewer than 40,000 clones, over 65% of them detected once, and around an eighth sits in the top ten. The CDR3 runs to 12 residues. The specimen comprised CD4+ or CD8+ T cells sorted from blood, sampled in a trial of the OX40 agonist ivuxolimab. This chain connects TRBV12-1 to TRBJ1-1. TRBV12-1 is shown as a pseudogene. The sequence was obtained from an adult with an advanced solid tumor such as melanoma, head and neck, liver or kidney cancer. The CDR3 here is CASSFNRTEAFF. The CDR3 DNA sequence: TGTGCCAGCAGCTTTAATCGCACTGAAGCTTTCTTT.